The 26 T cell receptor beta chains listed next were all sequenced from one sample in a study of CXCR3-negative and CXCR3-positive naive CD8 T cells. Researchers prepared the TRB cDNA libraries using 5' RACE with UMI labels. TCRdb re-called the 5' RACE reads and catalogs CDR3 proteins one per entry, DNA excluded. The repertoire shows some 39,000 distinct CDR3 sequences; the top ten hold around 2%. Sequenced input: naive CXCR3- CD8+ T cells from blood. The sample's subset: CD45RO-CCR7+CD27+CD95- naive CD8+ T cells lacking CXCR3 (TNR3-). These receptors all come from a human donor in good health. Some clones in this sample may be carry-over from other donors' samples.

The rearrangement uses TRBV7-9 and TRBJ2-1. The CDR3 sequence is 12 residues long. Germline CDR1 reads SEHNR; CDR2 reads FQNEAQ (reference sequence). CDR3 region: CASSLAENEQFF.

The chain uses TRBV4-3 and TRBJ1-5; TCRdb gives TRBD1 as the D gene, but with no DNA this cannot be confirmed. Germline assignment: CDR1 LGHNA and CDR2 YSLEER. This CDR3 is built from 14 residues. CDR3 amino acids: CASSQSSGNQPQHF.

The V gene is TRBV18, the J gene TRBJ2-7; the TRBD1 assignment by TCRdb is unverifiable without DNA. The CDR3 has 15 residues. The germline V gene encodes CDR1 KGHSH and CDR2 LQKENI. CDR3 in amino acids: CASSPPGQDFYEQYF.

This chain links TRBV7-9 with TRBJ2-3. Germline V gene lookup returns CDR1 SEHNR and CDR2 FQNEAQ (reference sequence). This CDR3 region has 16 residues. CDR3 in amino acids: CASSFVFGSSTDTQYF.

The rearrangement uses TRBV7-2 and TRBJ2-7. The germline CDR1 and CDR2 sequences are SGHTA and FQGNSA. This CDR3 contains 16 residues. CDR3 region: CASSLSHRPQTYEQYF.

V is TRBV24-1 and J is TRBJ2-5; without DNA, the TCRdb call of TRBD2 cannot be checked. The CDR3 runs 15 residues. Germline lookup yields CDR1 KGHDR and CDR2 SFDVKD. CDR3 amino acids: CATSDPRTGKETQYF.

The rearrangement joins TRBV29-1 to TRBJ1-1; TCRdb names TRBD1, which stays unverified in the absence of DNA. There are 13 residues in the CDR3. Per the germline V gene, CDR1 is SQVTM and CDR2 is ANQGSEA. The CDR3 sequence: CSVGGAVNTEAFF.

The gene calls are TRBV29-1 and TRBJ1-1; absent DNA, TCRdb's TRBD1 call cannot be checked. This CDR3 is built from 12 residues. CDR1 SQVTM and CDR2 ANQGSEA come from the germline V gene. This chain's CDR3 is CSVGQGGREAFF.

The gene calls are TRBV7-2 and TRBJ2-3; the TCRdb D gene call, TRBD1, has no DNA to confirm it. This CDR3 region has 13 residues. The V gene's germline CDR1 is SGHTA and CDR2 FQGNSA. CDR3 protein: CAQRQGITDTQYF.

This chain joins TRBV29-1 and TRBJ2-3; TCRdb lists TRBD2, though no DNA is available to test this call. Germline values: CDR1 SQVTM, CDR2 ANQGSEA. CDR3 length equals 13 residues. The CDR3 spells CSVALANTDTQYF.

This sequence joins TRBV4-1 and TRBJ2-7. The CDR3 covers 14 residues. In germline, CDR1 is MGHRA, CDR2 YSYEKL. The CDR3 sequence: CASSPTRDLVEQYF.

This rearrangement joins TRBV29-1 to TRBJ2-7; TCRdb outputs TRBD1, but without DNA this stays unchecked. This CDR3 contains 13 residues. Per the germline V gene, CDR1 is SQVTM and CDR2 is ANQGSEA. The CDR3 here is CSFRTGRGYEQYF.

This clonotype counts as medium-sized by frequency. The CDR3 here is CASSYSHGDTQYF. The chain has TRBV6-5 and TRBJ2-3. Germline loops: CDR1 MNHEY, CDR2 SVGAGI. This CDR3 has 13 amino acids.

The J gene is TRBJ2-7, the V gene TRBV7-9. Germline values: CDR1 SEHNR, CDR2 FQNEAQ (reference sequence). The CDR3 consists of 12 residues. The CDR3 region is CASSLGRYEQYF.

The chain links TRBV12-3 or TRBV12-4 to TRBJ2-1; no DNA is available, so the TRBD1 call from TCRdb remains unchecked. This CDR3 region has 14 residues. The CDR3 sequence is CATSMGGFVNEQFF.

This clonotype is labeled medium-sized based on frequency. The genes are TRBV10-3 and TRBJ2-7; TCRdb designates TRBD1, a call that cannot be tested without DNA. The V gene's germline CDR1 is ENHRY and CDR2 SYGVKD. This CDR3 is built from 14 residues. CDR3 in amino acids: CAISGTGGVYEQYF.

The CDR3 sequence is CASSFGPSSSSGNTIYF. The chain couples TRBV12-3 or TRBV12-4 to TRBJ1-3. This CDR3 spans 17 amino acids.

V gene TRBV18 combines with J gene TRBJ2-1; no DNA is available, so the TRBD1 call from TCRdb remains unchecked. This CDR3 has 14 amino acids. Germline V gene lookup returns CDR1 KGHSH and CDR2 LQKENI. The CDR3 reads CASSGITGGNEQFF.

This rearrangement joins TRBV2 to TRBJ1-1. This CDR3 has 14 amino acids. Looked up from germline, CDR1 is SNHLY and CDR2 is FYNNEI. CDR3 loop: CASSEAILSTEAFF.

This chain uses TRBV12-3 or TRBV12-4 with TRBJ2-3; checking the TCRdb D call of TRBD2 is not possible without DNA. The CDR3 consists of 16 residues. Here the CDR3 reads CASSLSLADITDTQYF.

V gene TRBV12-3 or TRBV12-4 combines with J gene TRBJ1-5; no DNA is available, so the TRBD1 call from TCRdb remains unchecked. The CDR3 sequence is 14 residues long. The CDR3 sequence is CASSPHRSAQPQHF.

The CDR3 protein is CASNLGESWYGYTF. This chain connects TRBV7-9 to TRBJ1-2. CDR1 is SEHNR, CDR2 FQNEAQ, per germline (reference sequence). This CDR3 comprises 14 residues.

The CDR3 region is CSARDLGQGIYEQYF. The genes are TRBV20-1 and TRBJ2-7; TCRdb's assignment of TRBD1 cannot be checked, as there is no DNA. The germline gives CDR1 DFQATT, CDR2 SNEGSKA (reference sequence). The CDR3 consists of 15 residues.

The chain uses TRBV4-2 and TRBJ1-3. This CDR3 is built from 19 residues. Germline V CDR1 and CDR2: LGHNA, YNFKEQ. Here the CDR3 reads CASSQERRRSQFSGNTIYF.

The V gene is TRBV3-1, the J gene TRBJ2-7; TCRdb reports TRBD2, a call that lacks DNA to check it against. CDR3 size: 14 residues. Germline CDR1 is LGHDT and CDR2 is YNNKEL (reference sequence). CDR3 amino acids: CASSPRGADYEQYF.

The chain combines TRBV29-1 with TRBJ2-6; no DNA is available, so the TRBD2 call from TCRdb remains unchecked. CDR3 length equals 15 residues. Germline V gene sequence: CDR1 SQVTM, CDR2 ANQGSEA. The CDR3 region is CSVEDQGPGANVLTF. The whole variable domain, remainder taken from reference TRBV29-1 and TRBJ2-6, is SAVISQKPSRDICQRGTSLTIQCQVDSQVTMMFWYRQQPGQSLTLIATANQGSEATYESGFVIDKFPISRPNLTFSTLTVSNMSPEDSSIYLCSVEDQGPGANVLTFGAGSRLTVL.